This record concerns one TCR beta chain sequence. The antigen remains unidentified. Researchers report immunoSEQ v3.0 was run at survey level. Sequencing was designed to cover about 35,000-55,000 T-cell genomes in each sample. Measured with immunoSEQ multiplex PCR; TCRdb has only the in-frame clones, and not every one. The repertoire consists of 20,000 to 25,000 clones, with 60% to 80% occurring once and the leading ten covering over 9%. The data originate from a study of long-term antiretroviral therapy in people with HIV. The length of the CDR3 is 16 residues. Trimming took 2 bases from V and 4 from J, leaving 14 bases between them. CDR1 is MGHDK, CDR2 SYGVNS, per germline. None of the participants with HIV were treated outside the United States. Whole-study findings and limits: Compared with controls, HIV repertoires showed narrower CDR3 length ranges. Subsequent to ART, diversity was augmented yet persisted below that of transplant donor controls.

The TCR sequence derives from a middle-aged woman with HIV. The sequencing used unsorted PBMCs, collected less than 1.8 years before starting antiretroviral therapy. The chain joins TRBV25-1 to TRBJ2-2; D is possibly TRBD1 or TRBD2 (6 bases each). CDR3 protein: CASSEGRGGFTGELFF. The CDR3 DNA reads TGTGCCAGCAGTGAAGGCAGGGGAGGATTCACCGGGGAGCTGTTTTTT.